Following are 10 T cell receptor beta chains from one sample sequenced in a study of radiotherapy plus CTLA-4 blockade in lung cancer. Some clones are missing from TCRdb's copy, which holds only in-frame ones; the method was immunoSEQ multiplex PCR. The sample has 28,000 or so clones, about 78% seen once; the top ten hold around 7.5%. The sequencing here drew on peripheral blood, taken from a patient treated with radiotherapy plus ipilimumab. Every receptor here comes from a human donor with non-small cell lung cancer who had stable disease on radiotherapy plus ipilimumab.

Here the CDR3 reads CASRGRDRGLEQYV. The CDR3, as DNA: TGTGCCAGCAGGGGCCGGGACAGGGGGCTCGAGCAGTACGTC. V is TRBV6-1 and J is TRBJ2-7, with 12 bases that match TRBD1. V lost 6 bases and J lost 6; bases outside the gene matches: 6. CDR1 MNHNS and CDR2 SASEGT come from the germline V gene. The CDR3 is made up of 14 amino acids.

The sample holds a few counts of this clone. The genes are TRBV25-1 and TRBJ1-5, with D perhaps TRBD1 (6 bases). CDR1 MGHDK and CDR2 SYGVNS come from the germline V gene. CDR3 length equals 14 residues. Between the trimmed V and J ends, which lost 2 bases and 4 bases, there was a span of 9 bases. The CDR3 region is CASSEQGKNQPQHF. As DNA, the CDR3 is TGTGCCAGCAGTGAACAGGGGAAGAATCAGCCCCAGCATTTT.

The chain combines TRBV19 with TRBJ1-2; no clear D. The CDR3 extends over 15 amino acids. Trimming removed 0 bases from V and 4 bases from J, with 12 bases in between. Germline CDR1 is LNHDA and CDR2 is SQIVND (reference sequence). DNA of the CDR3: TGTGCCAGTAGTATAGAGGGCAGCACCTTCTATGGCTACACCTTC. Its translation: CASSIEGSTFYGYTF. Variable domain in full (rest from reference TRBV19 and TRBJ1-2): DGGITQSPKYLFRKEGQNVTLSCEQNLNHDAMYWYRQDPGQGLRLIYYSQIVNDFQKGDIAEGYSVSREKKESFPLTVTSAQKNPTAFYLCASSIEGSTFYGYTFGSGTRLTVV.

The chain links TRBV7-9 to TRBJ2-5, with 8 bases matching TRBD2. Unmatched junction bases numbered 5, after V lost 6 bases and J lost 5 bases. Germline loops: CDR1 SEHNR, CDR2 FQNEAQ (reference sequence). The CDR3 covers 13 residues. CDR3 nucleotides: TGTGCCAGCAGACGGGGGGGCCAGGAGACCCAGTACTTC. Translation: CASRRGGQETQYF.

V gene TRBV15 combines with J gene TRBJ1-1; D is unresolved. Germline values: CDR1 LNHNV, CDR2 YYDKDF (reference sequence). The CDR3 totals 15 residues. V was shortened by 1 base and J by 2 bases, with 11 bases between the two germline ends. In nucleotides, the CDR3 is TGTGCCACCAGCAGAGTTGGCAGTCTCAACACTGAAGCTTTCTTT. Amino acid sequence: CATSRVGSLNTEAFF.

This clone has just one count. V is TRBV27 and J is TRBJ2-7; 8 positions agree with TRBD2. The CDR3 contains 14 residues. Germline CDR1 is MNHEY and CDR2 is SMNVEV (reference sequence). The V and J ends lost 6 bases and 4 bases, in that order; junction bases with no gene match: 8. In nucleotides, the CDR3 is TGTGCCAGCAGCCGGGGGGGCAGTGGTTACGAGCAGTACTTC. It specifies CASSRGGSGYEQYF.

The V and J genes are TRBV6-6 and TRBJ1-2; D possibly corresponds to TRBD1 (5 bases). The germline gives CDR1 MNHNY, CDR2 SVGAGI (reference sequence). V dropped 1 base and J dropped 2 bases, with 11 bases sitting between them. The CDR3 consists of 15 residues. The CDR3 DNA sequence: TGTGCCAGCAGTTACTATGGGGGGGAGAACTATGGCTACACCTTC. Residues: CASSYYGGENYGYTF.

The genes are TRBV6-6 and TRBJ1-2, with D uncertain. The CDR3 has 12 amino acids. Looked up from germline, CDR1 is MNHNY and CDR2 is SVGAGI (reference sequence). V gave up 5 bases and J gave up 7 bases, with 11 bases separating them. The CDR3 loop is CASSEGSSGYTF. In DNA form, the CDR3 reads TGTGCCAGCAGTGAGGGTTCTAGTGGCTACACCTTC.

Only one count was recorded for this clone. The chain couples TRBV28 to TRBJ2-5, with D unclear. V was shortened by 2 bases and J by 4 bases, with 17 bases between the two germline ends. Germline assignment: CDR1 MDHEN and CDR2 SYDVKM. This CDR3 spans 16 amino acids. CDR3 loop: CASSLMASAMAETQYF. In nucleotides, the CDR3 is TGTGCCAGCAGTTTAATGGCATCCGCGATGGCAGAGACCCAGTACTTC.

In the case of this clone: The sample contains more than one DNA sequence encoding this CDR3. The chain carries TRBV18 and TRBJ1-3; D call uncertain. Per germline, CDR1 KGHSH and CDR2 LQKENI. The CDR3 covers 15 residues. With 2 bases removed from V and 0 bases from J, the gap between germline ends came to 8 bases. CDR3 bases: TGTGCCAGCTCACCAACAGCGAGCTCTGGAAACACCATATATTTT. Its protein product is CASSPTASSGNTIYF.